This TCR beta chain derives from a study of cytomegalovirus exposure and HLA in healthy donors. The CDR3 has 16 residues. Germline-derived CDR1 and CDR2 are SQVTM and ANQGSEA. The V end lost 6 bases, the J end lost 8 bases, and 25 bases lay between the germline ends. This PCR relied on a set of 60 Vbeta primers and 13 Jbeta primers. Profiled with immunoSEQ multiplex PCR; TCRdb holds only in-frame clones, not every one. Found here are about 130,000 clones, about 76% of them singletons; the top ten hold 0.6% to 0.7%. This receptor was identified in a man between 18 and 29 years old in good health and CMV-seronegative. The sequencing input was PBMCs. The rearrangement uses TRBV29-1 and TRBJ1-4, with D possibly being TRBD1 (6 bases). This chain's CDR3 is CSVAKGVGTSFEKLFF. CDR3 in DNA: TGCAGCGTGGCAAAGGGGGTAGGGACAAGCTTCGAAAAACTGTTTTTT.